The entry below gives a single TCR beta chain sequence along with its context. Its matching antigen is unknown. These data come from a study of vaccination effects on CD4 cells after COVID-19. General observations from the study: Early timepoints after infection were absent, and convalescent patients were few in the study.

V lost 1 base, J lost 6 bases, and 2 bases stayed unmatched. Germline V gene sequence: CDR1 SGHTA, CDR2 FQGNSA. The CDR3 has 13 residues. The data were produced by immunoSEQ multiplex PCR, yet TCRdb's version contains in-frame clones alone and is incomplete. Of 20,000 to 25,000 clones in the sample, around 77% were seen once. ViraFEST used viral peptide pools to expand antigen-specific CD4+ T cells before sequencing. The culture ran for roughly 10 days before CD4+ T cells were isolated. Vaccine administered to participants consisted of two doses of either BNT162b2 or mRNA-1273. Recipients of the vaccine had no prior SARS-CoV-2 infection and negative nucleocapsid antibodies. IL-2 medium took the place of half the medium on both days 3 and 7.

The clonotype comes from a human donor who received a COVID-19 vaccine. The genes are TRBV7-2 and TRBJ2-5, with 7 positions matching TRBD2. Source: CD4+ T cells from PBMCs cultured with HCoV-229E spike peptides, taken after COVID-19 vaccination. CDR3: CASSLGDYQTQYF. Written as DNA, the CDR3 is TGTGCCAGCAGCTTAGGGGACTACCAGACCCAGTACTTC. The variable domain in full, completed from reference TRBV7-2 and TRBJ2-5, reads GAGVSQSPSNKVTEKGKDVELRCDPISGHTALYWYRQSLGQGLEFLIYFQGNSAPDKSGLPSDRFSAERTGGSVSTLTIQRTQQEDSAVYLCASSLGDYQTQYFGPGTRLLVL.